The T cell receptor (beta chain) described here comes from a study of shared clonotypes between healthy human individuals. Study-wide background: CD4 naive cells filled three plates per donor, CD4 memory three, CD8 naive two and CD8 memory one. Study-level findings and limits: Sharing across four donors was seen in around 5.1% of naive CD4 clonotypes.

The naive CD8 subset, CD45RO-negative cells positively selected for CCR7, excluded terminally differentiated effector memory CD45RA+ cells. As processed by the authors: Filtering differed for immunoSEQ, which gave only junction sequences without quality scores. The assay was immunoSEQ multiplex PCR, and TCRdb's table has in-frame clones only and misses some. V, J and clone size reflect that table, while D and trimming were determined from the DNA. The sample includes about 870,000 clones, about 91% of them seen just once. With 0 bases clipped from V and 2 bases from J, the junction kept 5 bases outside the gene matches. The CDR3 is made up of 16 amino acids. In germline, CDR1 is SEHNR, CDR2 FQNEAQ (reference sequence). About this clone itself: The target antigen is unknown.

The sequenced sample was naive CD8+ T cells sorted from blood. This sequence was found in a young man in good health. The chain carries TRBV7-9 and TRBJ2-7; TRBD1 aligns across 9 bases. DNA of the CDR3: TGTGCCAGCAGCTTAGCGGGGACAGGGCTACCCTACGAGCAGTACTTC. This encodes CASSLAGTGLPYEQYF.